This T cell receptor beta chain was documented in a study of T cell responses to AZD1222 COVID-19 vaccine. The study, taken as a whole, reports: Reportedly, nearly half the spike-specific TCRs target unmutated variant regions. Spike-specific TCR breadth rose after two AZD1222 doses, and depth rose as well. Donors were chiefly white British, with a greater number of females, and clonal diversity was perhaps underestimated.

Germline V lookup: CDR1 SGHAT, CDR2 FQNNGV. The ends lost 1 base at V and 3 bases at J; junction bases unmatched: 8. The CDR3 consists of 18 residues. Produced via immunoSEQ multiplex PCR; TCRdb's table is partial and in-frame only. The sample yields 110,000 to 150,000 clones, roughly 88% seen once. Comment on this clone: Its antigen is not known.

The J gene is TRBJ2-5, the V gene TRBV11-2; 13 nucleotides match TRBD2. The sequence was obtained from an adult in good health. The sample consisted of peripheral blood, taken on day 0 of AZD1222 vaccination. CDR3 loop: CASSLGMTSGGYKETQYF. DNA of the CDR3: TGTGCCAGCAGCTTAGGGATGACTAGCGGGGGGTATAAAGAGACCCAGTACTTC.